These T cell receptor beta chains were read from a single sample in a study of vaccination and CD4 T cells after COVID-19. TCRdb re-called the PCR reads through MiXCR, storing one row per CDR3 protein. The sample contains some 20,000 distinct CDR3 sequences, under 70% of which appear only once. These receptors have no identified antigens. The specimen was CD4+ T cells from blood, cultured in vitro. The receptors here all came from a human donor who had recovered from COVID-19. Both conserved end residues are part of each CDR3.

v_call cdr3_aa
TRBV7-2 CASSLGPGRERTQHF
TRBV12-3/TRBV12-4 CASTVDSYNEQFF
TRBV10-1 CASSTGQGEETQYF
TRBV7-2 CASMRRQGGGSEAFF
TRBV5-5 CASSFGREGARRAGTEAFF
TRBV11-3 CASSSLDGELFF
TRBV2 CASSDLDYNQPQHF
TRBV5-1 CASSSIFGSSYEQYF
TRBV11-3 CASSFKGPPPYEQYF
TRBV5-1 CASSASQGNNEQFF
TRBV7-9 CASGERGPTGTNEKLFF
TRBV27 CASRSGTSGSYEQYF
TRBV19 CASRVLAGGSTDTQYF
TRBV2 CASSEAPSGHYNEQFF
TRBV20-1 CSAGRQGVEQPQHF
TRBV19 CASTDGGNTDTQYF
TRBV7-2 CASSLQRGETQYF
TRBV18 CASSPRTAYNSPLHF
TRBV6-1 CASSVYGQNTEAFF
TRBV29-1 CSVEFLGQATDTQYF
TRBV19 CASSSRQNSNQPQHF
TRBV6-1 CASTSRTSELNIQYF
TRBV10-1 CASSESRLETQYF
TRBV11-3 CASSPLSASTDTQYF
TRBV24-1 CATSATDRDNQPQHF
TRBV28 CASRAPIHAGTRGDTEAFF
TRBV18 CASSLTGANQPQHF
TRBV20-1 CSAAPSGGSFDTQYF
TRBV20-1 CSASSRVDQPQHF
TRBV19 CASNGRDTYSEQFF
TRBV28 CASGTSGGNEQFF
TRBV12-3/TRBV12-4 CASSTGQVNYGYTF
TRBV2 CATRLVGTQYF
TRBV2 CASEQGDETQYF
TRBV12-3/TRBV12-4 CASSLVQIQNEQFF
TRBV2 CASSRLAAREETQYF
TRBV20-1 CSASGLAVDGELFF
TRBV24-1 CATRFNTEAFF
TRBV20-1 CSAGRSSPLHF
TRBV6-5 CASSYTGTGYSPLHF
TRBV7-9 CASSHSYGGEQFF